This T cell receptor (beta chain) was observed in a study of T cells after yellow fever vaccination. Findings and limits, study-wide: Few clonotypes appeared in both CD4 and CD8 compartments.

Making TCR cDNA involved 5'RACE template switching, which added UMIs and a universal primer site. TCRdb processed the 5' RACE reads anew with MiXCR; each CDR3 protein has one entry. The sample has a few hundred thousand distinct CDR3 sequences, roughly 4.3% seen once. The table lists this clonotype with many counts. Its specificity is unknown. V was clipped by 5 bases and J by 5 bases, with 18 bases between them. The CDR3 extends over 16 amino acids. The sequence came from a man aged 18 to 29 who received the YFV17D yellow fever vaccine. Sequences were derived from PBMCs, sampled 5 days after the yellow fever booster vaccination. The gene calls are TRBV12-3 or TRBV12-4 and TRBJ2-2; D may be TRBD2 (5 bases). The CDR3 protein is CASSKGSDGPTGELFF. Here the CDR3 DNA reads TGTGCCAGCAGTAAAGGGAGTGACGGACCGACCGGGGAGCTGTTTTTT.